This is a list of T cell receptor beta chains from one sample in a study of neurological immune-mediated disorders. Using its own MiXCR run on the 5' RACE reads, TCRdb lists one record per CDR3 protein. In the table there are 84,000 or so distinct CDR3 sequences, 9% to 12% of which are singletons. Sequencing was done on a sample of PBMCs. These receptors originate from a man aged 35-49 years in good health. The CDR3 runs from the conserved cysteine through the conserved F or W. Each record gives: D gene, J gene, V gene, clone size, CDR3 protein, CDR3 DNA. D genes are given only for firm matches. Rows give clone size only sometimes, using once, few, many, or a class for an expanded clone.

>.|TRBJ2-1|TRBV20-1|many
CSCKPTYNEQFF
TGCAGTTGCAAGCCGACGTACAATGAGCAGTTCTTC
>.|TRBJ2-3|TRBV12-3/TRBV12-4|.
CASSSLTKDTQYF
TGTGCCAGCAGTTCCCTGACCAAGGATACGCAGTATTTT
>TRBD2|TRBJ2-2|TRBV7-6|many
CASSLGGAGVTGELFF
TGTGCCAGCAGCTTAGGCGGAGCGGGAGTAACCGGGGAGCTGTTTTTT
>.|TRBJ2-5|TRBV5-1|many
CASSIGTLLEETQYF
TGCGCCAGCAGCATCGGGACCCTACTGGAAGAGACCCAGTACTTC
>TRBD2|TRBJ2-1|TRBV5-6|many
CASSLTSGGTYSYNEQFF
TGTGCCAGCAGCTTGACTAGCGGGGGGACCTACTCCTACAATGAGCAGTTCTTC
>TRBD1|TRBJ2-5|TRBV3-1|many
CASSLTGGRETQYF
TGTGCCAGCAGCCTAACAGGGGGCAGGGAGACCCAGTACTTC
>TRBD1|TRBJ2-5|TRBV2|many
CASSDGTGKETQYF
TGTGCCAGCAGTGACGGGACAGGGAAGGAGACCCAGTACTTC
>.|TRBJ2-3|TRBV27|many
CASSLSTGTDTQYF
TGTGCCAGCAGTTTATCGACGGGCACAGATACGCAGTATTTT
>.|TRBJ2-7|TRBV18|many
CASSPVETSYHEQYF
TGTGCCAGCTCACCTGTCGAGACTAGTTACCACGAGCAGTACTTC
>.|TRBJ2-2|TRBV6-2/TRBV6-3|many
CASSQFSGELFF
TGTGCCAGCAGCCAGTTCTCCGGGGAGCTGTTTTTT
>.|TRBJ2-7|TRBV25-1|few
CASSEFNLGAKYEQYF
TGTGCCAGCAGTGAATTTAACCTCGGGGCTAAGTACGAGCAGTACTTC
>TRBD1|TRBJ2-7|TRBV28|.
CASTSFTLGGQGTYEQYF
TGTGCCAGCACCTCTTTTACACTGGGGGGACAGGGGACCTACGAGCAGTACTTC
>.|TRBJ2-1|TRBV25-1|.
CVSSGDHPSYNEQFF
TGTGTCAGCAGTGGGGACCACCCCTCCTACAATGAGCAGTTCTTC
>TRBD1|TRBJ1-1|TRBV7-6|few
CASSLVRQGRMNTEAFF
TGTGCCAGCAGCTTAGTTCGACAGGGGAGGATGAACACTGAAGCTTTCTTT
>TRBD1|TRBJ1-1|TRBV6-1|once
CASRGQTLWGEAFF
TGTGCCAGCAGGGGACAGACCCTTTGGGGGGAAGCTTTCTTT
>.|TRBJ2-3|TRBV7-3|few
CASSYLGQGDTQYF
TGTGCCAGCAGCTACTTGGGGCAAGGAGATACGCAGTATTTT
>.|TRBJ2-5|TRBV2|many
CASSVRPAGGGVGQETQYF
TGTGCCAGCAGTGTCAGACCAGCGGGCGGAGGGGTAGGCCAAGAGACCCAGTACTTC
>.|TRBJ1-1|TRBV9|many
CASSVGGHEAFF
TGTGCCAGCAGCGTAGGCGGACATGAAGCTTTCTTT
>TRBD1|TRBJ2-7|TRBV10-3|many
CAISGRQGPTVYEQYF
TGTGCCATCAGTGGGAGACAGGGACCGACCGTTTACGAGCAGTACTTC
>.|TRBJ1-4|TRBV10-3|.
CAISESPNPGAGPNEKLFF
TGTGCCATCAGTGAGTCACCCAATCCAGGGGCAGGGCCGAATGAAAAACTGTTTTTT
>TRBD1|TRBJ2-3|TRBV4-2|many
CASSPEGGVADTQYF
TGTGCCAGCAGCCCCGAAGGGGGCGTCGCAGATACGCAGTATTTT
>TRBD1|TRBJ1-2|TRBV28|many
CASSSTGGDSGYTF
TGTGCCAGCAGTTCCACAGGGGGCGATAGCGGCTACACCTTC
>.|TRBJ2-7|TRBV7-9|many
CASSSHADWTQYF
TGTGCCAGCAGCTCCCATGCGGATTGGACGCAGTACTTC
>TRBD2|TRBJ2-1|TRBV20-1|few
CSATSQREVYNEQFF
TGCAGTGCTACAAGTCAGCGGGAGGTTTACAATGAGCAGTTCTTC
>.|TRBJ2-7|TRBV20-1|many
CSARDYETYEQYF
TGCAGTGCTAGAGATTACGAGACATACGAGCAGTACTTC
>.|TRBJ2-5|TRBV5-1|.
CASSSQHVQETQYF
TGCGCCAGCAGCTCTCAACACGTACAAGAGACCCAGTACTTC
>.|TRBJ2-7|TRBV7-6|few
CASSLGSGTYEQYF
TGTGCCAGCAGCTTAGGGTCGGGGACCTACGAGCAGTACTTC
>.|TRBJ1-1|TRBV21-1|many
CASSIPRPNVNTEAFF
TGTGCCAGCAGCATACCCAGGCCTAATGTGAACACTGAAGCTTTCTTT
>TRBD1|TRBJ2-3|TRBV29-1|many
CSVEWTGGNSDTQYF
TGCAGCGTTGAGTGGACAGGGGGAAACTCAGATACGCAGTATTTT
>.|TRBJ2-5|TRBV20-1|many
CSATSTGQETQYF
TGCAGTGCCACCTCGACGGGTCAAGAGACCCAGTACTTC
>TRBD2|TRBJ2-7|TRBV7-3|once
CASWRTSGGYEQYF
TGTGCCAGCTGGCGGACTAGCGGGGGCTACGAGCAGTACTTC
>.|TRBJ1-5|TRBV5-1|many
CASSLTGSSGQPQHF
TGCGCCAGCAGCTTGACGGGGTCCAGCGGTCAGCCCCAGCATTTT
>TRBD2|TRBJ2-1|TRBV9|many
CASSAGRLAGGGEQFF
TGTGCCAGCAGCGCCGGGAGACTAGCGGGAGGGGGTGAGCAGTTCTTC
>.|TRBJ2-2|TRBV6-6|many
CASSYSRGTTGELFF
TGTGCCAGCAGTTACTCGAGGGGGACCACCGGGGAGCTGTTTTTT
>.|TRBJ2-3|TRBV20-1|many
CSARRQDPIITDTQYF
TGCAGTGCTCGAAGACAGGACCCAATAATCACAGATACGCAGTATTTT
>.|TRBJ2-7|TRBV12-3/TRBV12-4|many
CASSLSHAYEQYF
TGTGCCAGCAGTCTCAGCCATGCCTACGAGCAGTACTTC
>.|TRBJ2-2|TRBV7-8|many
CASSLDPREPNTGELFF
TGTGCCAGCAGCTTAGACCCGAGAGAACCGAACACCGGGGAGCTGTTTTTT